The 13 T cell receptor beta chains presented below share a single source sample, sequenced in a study of radiotherapy plus CTLA-4 blockade in lung cancer. Sequencing used immunoSEQ multiplex PCR; TCRdb keeps in-frame clones, though not all of them. The sample contains about 62,000 clones, approximately 80% of which appear only once. The specimen was peripheral blood, collected from a patient treated with radiotherapy plus ipilimumab. These receptors came from a human donor with non-small cell lung cancer who had a complete response to radiotherapy plus ipilimumab.

About this clone itself: The sample has other DNA sequences that encode this CDR3 too. The V and J genes are TRBV5-6 and TRBJ1-2, with D perhaps TRBD1 (5 bases). This CDR3 is built from 15 residues. Germline CDR1 and CDR2: SGHDT and YYEEEE. Trimming shortened V by 2 bases and J by 7 bases, and 18 bases separated the two germline ends. The CDR3 DNA follows: TGTGCCAGCAGCTTTTGGTCGGGGGTGGGAGGTGGCTACACCTTC. Amino acid sequence: CASSFWSGVGGGYTF. The full variable domain, its missing parts supplied by reference TRBV5-6 and TRBJ1-2, is DAGVTQSPTHLIKTRGQQVTLRCSPKSGHDTVSWYQQALGQGPQFIFQYYEEEERQRGNFPDRFSGHQFPNYSSELNVNALLLGDSALYLCASSFWSGVGGGYTFGSGTRLTVV.

The chain is built from TRBV28 and TRBJ1-1; D is unclear. The CDR3 has 12 residues. The germline V gene encodes CDR1 MDHEN and CDR2 SYDVKM. V lost 3 bases and J 1 base, leaving 3 bases between the germline ends. Written as DNA, the CDR3 is TGTGCCAGCAGTTTGAAGAACACTGAAGCTTTCTTT. Translated: CASSLKNTEAFF.

Remarks on this clone: This CDR3 is also generated by other DNA sequences in the sample. The chain combines TRBV18 with TRBJ1-5; possibly TRBD1 for D (6 bases). Trimming left V 1 base short and J 4 bases short, with 11 bases between. The CDR3 consists of 15 residues. Germline V gene sequence: CDR1 KGHSH, CDR2 LQKENI. CDR3 sequence (DNA): TGTGCCAGCTCACCACAAACAGGGAGTAATCAGCCCCAGCATTTT. Its translation: CASSPQTGSNQPQHF. Drawing the rest from reference TRBV18 and TRBJ1-5, the complete variable domain is NAGVMQNPRHLVRRRGQEARLRCSPMKGHSHVYWYRQLPEEGLKFMVYLQKENIIDESGMPKERFSAEFPKEGPSILRIQQVVRGDSAAYFCASSPQTGSNQPQHFGDGTRLSIL.

The chain has TRBV2 and TRBJ2-4, with D possibly being TRBD2 (5 bases). V gave up 4 bases and J gave up 0 bases, with 13 bases separating them. Germline CDR1 reads SNHLY; CDR2 reads FYNNEI. The CDR3 runs 16 residues. The CDR3 loop reads CASSVSRTLAKNIQYF. The CDR3 DNA sequence: TGTGCCAGCAGTGTGAGTAGGACTCTAGCCAAAAACATTCAGTACTTC.

Note on this clone: A read error may produce the germline difference seen at one junction end. V gene TRBV7-9 combines with J gene TRBJ1-3, with TRBD1 as a possible D gene (6 bases). CDR1 and CDR2 from the germline V gene are SEHNR and FQNEAQ (reference sequence). This CDR3 has 17 amino acids. In DNA, the CDR3 is TGTGCCAGCAGGCCTCCCGGGACACCCTATCCTGGAGACACCATATATTTT. It is translated as CASRPPGTPYPGDTIYF.

This clone came up once. This rearrangement joins TRBV5-8 to TRBJ1-2; 10 bases match TRBD1. V lost 4 bases to trimming and J lost 10 bases; unmatched junction nucleotides: 10. The CDR3 consists of 14 residues. Germline V lookup: CDR1 SGHTS, CDR2 YDEGEE. CDR3 residues: CASSRTGTGVDYTF. In DNA form, the CDR3 reads TGTGCCAGCAGCCGAACTGGGACAGGGGTTGACTACACCTTC.

The CDR3 loop reads CASSDGVFNEQFF. CDR3 in DNA: TGTGCCAGCAGTGACGGAGTTTTCAATGAGCAGTTCTTC. The chain has TRBV6-4 and TRBJ2-1; D unresolved. The CDR3 contains 13 residues. Germline V lookup: CDR1 MRHNA, CDR2 SNTAGT. Trimming removed 2 bases from V and 6 bases from J, with 8 bases in between.

The chain joins TRBV2 to TRBJ2-4; no firm D call. CDR1 SNHLY and CDR2 FYNNEI come from the germline V gene. V dropped 6 bases and J dropped 16 bases, with 16 bases sitting between them. This CDR3 is 11 amino acids long. CDR3 sequence (DNA): TGTGCCAGCAGACGGGCACAACGGTCCTACTTC. Protein product: CASRRAQRSYF.

V usage is TRBV5-1 and J usage is TRBJ1-2; 8 bases line up with TRBD1. The germline V gene has CDR1 SGHRS and CDR2 YFSETQ. This CDR3 contains 14 residues. Trimming removed 7 bases from V and 3 bases from J; junction bases left unmatched: 8. The DNA of the CDR3 is TGCGCCAGCCGTACCGGACAGGGTGACTATGGCTACACCTTC. It yields the protein CASRTGQGDYGYTF.

This rearrangement joins TRBV2 to TRBJ1-2; D is uncertain. CDR3 length: 16 amino acids. The V gene lost 0 bases and the J gene lost 0 bases, with 11 bases spanning the gap. Germline V gene sequence: CDR1 SNHLY, CDR2 FYNNEI. The CDR3 sequence is CASSEAGLTSNYGYTF. In DNA, the CDR3 is TGTGCCAGCAGTGAAGCAGGATTGACTTCTAACTATGGCTACACCTTC.

The chain couples TRBV6-5 to TRBJ1-2; possibly TRBD1 for D (5 bases). Per germline, CDR1 MNHEY and CDR2 SVGAGI. V dropped 2 bases and J dropped 2 bases, with 15 bases sitting between them. The CDR3 runs 16 residues. The CDR3 sequence: CASSYGGGRQNYGYTF. The DNA of the CDR3 is TGTGCCAGCAGTTACGGGGGTGGGCGTCAGAACTATGGCTACACCTTC.

The chain couples TRBV5-6 to TRBJ2-7, with 8 bases that match TRBD1. The CDR3 has 15 amino acids. J was trimmed by 5 bases and V by 3 bases; bases with no gene match: 10. Germline V gene lookup returns CDR1 SGHDT and CDR2 YYEEEE. The CDR3 sequence is CASSSTGQVYDEQYF. The CDR3 DNA reads TGTGCCAGCAGCTCGACGGGACAGGTTTACGACGAGCAGTACTTC.

The chain links TRBV6-1 to TRBJ2-5; possible D gene TRBD1, 6 bases. The last part of the DNA fits TRBJ2-7 better; the J call may be wrong. Germline V gene data show CDR1 as MNHNS and CDR2 as SASEGT. The length of the CDR3 is 13 residues. The chain's CDR3 is CASTRRDTYEQYF. The CDR3 DNA is TGTGCCAGCACCCGCCGGGACACCTACGAGCAGTACTTC.